Listed below are T cell receptor beta chains from one sample, sequenced in a study of T-cell reconstitution after alpha-beta-depleted transplantation in children. In TCRdb, the PCR reads were re-called with MiXCR into one record per CDR3 protein. The table records 610,000 or so distinct CDR3 sequences, 25% to 30% of them present only once. The sample in question was PBMCs, obtained before TCRalphabeta/CD19-depleted stem cell transplant. These receptor sequences come from a boy under three years old with Wiskott-Aldrich syndrome, due to receive a stem cell transplant. CDR3s include the opening cysteine and the closing phenylalanine or tryptophan. Each record gives: D gene, J gene, V gene, clone size, CDR3 DNA, CDR3 protein. D genes are given only for firm matches. Where a row states a size, it is once, few, many or the class of an expanded clone; other rows omit it.

TRBD2 | TRBJ2-1 | TRBV20-1 | few | TGCAGTGGAACTAGCGGGAGTCAAGATGAGCAGTTCTTC | CSGTSGSQDEQFF
TRBD2 | TRBJ2-1 | TRBV5-1 | NA | TGCGCCAGCAGCTTGAAACTAGCGGGAGGGGGTGAGCAGTTCTTC | CASSLKLAGGGEQFF
NA | TRBJ2-6 | TRBV5-1 | few | TGCGCCAGCACACAGGGCTCTGGGGCCAACGTCCTGACTTTC | CASTQGSGANVLTF
NA | TRBJ1-4 | TRBV12-3/TRBV12-4 | NA | TGTGCCAGCAGTTTAAAAAGACAGGTTAATGAAAAACTGTTTTTT | CASSLKRQVNEKLFF
NA | TRBJ2-5 | TRBV10-3 | few | TGTGCCATCAGTGAGGAGAGGGAGACCCAGTACTTC | CAISEERETQYF
TRBD1 | TRBJ2-7 | TRBV7-9 | NA | TGTGCCAGCAGCTGGAAGGCCGGGACAGCCTACGAGCAGTACTTC | CASSWKAGTAYEQYF
TRBD1 | TRBJ1-4 | TRBV27 | few | TGTGCCAGCAGTTTATTACGTGGGGACAGGGGGCTGGCAACTAATGAAAAACTGTTTTTT | CASSLLRGDRGLATNEKLFF
TRBD2 | TRBJ2-7 | TRBV12-3/TRBV12-4 | few | TGTGCCAGCACCCTAGTAGCGGGAGACCACGAGCAGTACTTC | CASTLVAGDHEQYF
NA | TRBJ2-7 | TRBV3-1 | NA | TGTGCCAGCAGTTCTCCGGGACTCGCCTACGAGCAGTACTTC | CASSSPGLAYEQYF
TRBD1 | TRBJ2-2 | TRBV6-1 | NA | TGTGCCAGCAGAACCGGGACAGGGGGATTTACCGGGGAGCTGTTTTTT | CASRTGTGGFTGELFF
TRBD2 | TRBJ2-1 | TRBV28 | NA | TGTGCCAGCAGGTTACTAGCGCATGAGCAGTTCTTC | CASRLLAHEQFF
TRBD1 | TRBJ1-6 | TRBV4-1 | NA | TGCGCCAGCAGCCAAGATCGGGACAGCTCCTATAATTCACCCCTCCACTTT | CASSQDRDSSYNSPLHF
TRBD1 | TRBJ1-5 | TRBV20-1 | NA | TGCAGTGCTAGAGTCGGGACAGGGAACAATCAGCCCCAGCATTTT | CSARVGTGNNQPQHF
TRBD1 | TRBJ2-5 | TRBV5-1 | NA | TGCGCCAGCAGATCAACAGGGGACCAAGAGACCCAGTACTTC | CASRSTGDQETQYF
NA | TRBJ2-1 | TRBV18 | NA | TGTGCCAGCTCCAGGTGGCACGGGGCGTCCAGGGCCAATGAGCAGTTCTTC | CASSRWHGASRANEQFF
NA | TRBJ1-2 | TRBV5-1 | NA | TGCGCCAGCAGCTCAGCCCCAGGGTTCTATGGCTACACCTTC | CASSSAPGFYGYTF
TRBD2 | TRBJ2-4 | TRBV29-1 | few | TGCAGCGTTGCAAGCGGGAATGACATTCAGTACTTC | CSVASGNDIQYF
NA | TRBJ1-2 | TRBV27 | NA | TGTGCCAGCAAGGATAACTATAGCTACACCTTC | CASKDNYSYTF
TRBD2 | TRBJ2-3 | TRBV5-1 | NA | TGCGCCAGCAGCTTGGACGGGAGGGATACGCAGTATTTT | CASSLDGRDTQYF
NA | TRBJ2-7 | TRBV15 | NA | TGTGCCACCAGCAGAGGGAAGGGTTCCCACGAGCAGTACTTC | CATSRGKGSHEQYF
NA | TRBJ1-2 | TRBV28 | NA | TGTGCCAGCAGTACCCCTCCAGCTAACTATGGCTACACCTTC | CASSTPPANYGYTF
TRBD1 | TRBJ2-7 | TRBV15 | NA | TGTGCCACCAGCAGAGACAGGGGGCACTCCTACGAGCAGTACTTC | CATSRDRGHSYEQYF
TRBD2 | TRBJ2-7 | TRBV5-1 | NA | TGCGCCAGCAGCTTGGCTGTAAGGAGCGGGATTATCTACGAGCAGTACTTC | CASSLAVRSGIIYEQYF
NA | TRBJ1-4 | TRBV11-2 | NA | TGTGCCAGCAGCTTATCACCAGGGATGTCCGAAAAACTGTTTTTT | CASSLSPGMSEKLFF
TRBD2 | TRBJ2-1 | TRBV15 | NA | TGTGCCACCAACCGAGGGAGTCTAGCGGGAGTCAATGAGCAGTTCTTC | CATNRGSLAGVNEQFF
TRBD1 | TRBJ2-7 | TRBV27 | many | TGTGCCAGCAGTTCAACCGGGACAGGGATCTACGAGCAGTACTTC | CASSSTGTGIYEQYF
NA | TRBJ2-7 | TRBV2 | few | TGTGCCAGCAGAGGAGAACAATACGAGCAGTACTTC | CASRGEQYEQYF
TRBD2 | TRBJ2-2 | TRBV5-6 | few | TGTGCCAGCAGGGGCGGGACTAGCGGGAGATTGAACACCGGGGAGCTGTTTTTT | CASRGGTSGRLNTGELFF
NA | TRBJ2-7 | TRBV3-1 | few | TGTGCCAGCAGCCAAGATCCCGGGGTGTACGAGCAGTACTTC | CASSQDPGVYEQYF
TRBD1 | TRBJ2-2 | TRBV6-5 | NA | TGTGCCAGCAGATACAGGGGTTGGGGCACCGGGGAGCTGTTTTTT | CASRYRGWGTGELFF